Below are 17 T cell receptor beta chains sequenced from a single sample in a study of blood T cell repertoires in COVID-19. Assay used: immunoSEQ multiplex PCR; TCRdb lists only in-frame clones, some missing. The sample lists 120,000 to 150,000 clones; 79% were seen once. The sample taken for sequencing was peripheral blood. The receptors here all came from a man aged 50 or older with active or convalescent COVID-19.

The rearrangement links TRBV28 to TRBJ2-7, with D perhaps matching TRBD1 (5 bases). The V gene's germline CDR1 is MDHEN and CDR2 SYDVKM. With 6 bases removed from V and 5 bases from J, the gap between germline ends came to 23 bases. The CDR3 runs to 16 residues. CDR3 amino acids: CASRSLTALIRDEQYF. The CDR3 nucleotides are TGTGCCAGCAGGAGTCTGACAGCCTTAATCCGGGACGAGCAGTACTTC. Full variable domain (outside the CDR3, taken from reference TRBV28 and TRBJ2-7): DVKVTQSSRYLVKRTGEKVFLECVQDMDHENMFWYRQDPGLGLRLIYFSYDVKMKEKGDIPEGYSVSREKKERFSLILESASTNQTSMYLCASRSLTALIRDEQYFGPGTRLTVT.

This clone was detected a few times. V is TRBV7-2 and J is TRBJ2-1; 10 bases are shared with TRBD1. After removal of 5 bases from V and 4 bases from J, the junction contained 5 bases not matched to a gene. CDR1 is SGHTA, CDR2 FQGNSA, per germline. The CDR3 spans 15 residues. DNA for the CDR3: TGTGCCAGCAGCCGGGACAGGGGCGCTTACAATGAGCAGTTCTTC. As protein: CASSRDRGAYNEQFF.

The chain joins TRBV28 to TRBJ1-3; no reliable D call. This CDR3 contains 16 residues. The V gene's germline CDR1 is MDHEN and CDR2 SYDVKM. Trimming pared 1 base from V and 0 bases from J, leaving 10 bases between. CDR3 residues: CASSLSGIISGNTIYF. The DNA of the CDR3 is TGTGCCAGCAGTTTATCCGGGATCATCTCTGGAAACACCATATATTTT. Looking up the rest from reference TRBV28 and TRBJ1-3 gives the full variable domain: DVKVTQSSRYLVKRTGEKVFLECVQDMDHENMFWYRQDPGLGLRLIYFSYDVKMKEKGDIPEGYSVSREKKERFSLILESASTNQTSMYLCASSLSGIISGNTIYFGEGSWLTVV.

This chain links TRBV28 with TRBJ2-7, with 11 bases fitting TRBD2. J was trimmed by 7 bases and V by 6 bases; bases with no gene match: 20. Germline CDR1 and CDR2: MDHEN and SYDVKM. The CDR3 totals 18 residues. CDR3 in DNA: TGTGCCAGCAGCCCACAGGGGTACGGTAGCGGGAGGGCGGGGGAGCAGTACTTC. Its protein is CASSPQGYGSGRAGEQYF.

The rearrangement uses TRBV10-2 and TRBJ2-1; maybe TRBD1 (6 bases). Germline assignment: CDR1 WSHSY and CDR2 SAAADI. Trimming shortened V by 4 bases and J by 9 bases, and 13 bases separated the two germline ends. The CDR3 is 13 residues long. The CDR3 DNA reads as TGCGCCAGCAGTGGGGGCAGGGGTGGTGAGCAGTTCTTC. Translating gives CASSGGRGGEQFF.

This clone was observed a single time. The chain employs TRBV10-3 and TRBJ2-3; D call uncertain. CDR3 size: 16 residues. The germline CDR1 and CDR2 sequences are ENHRY and SYGVKD. V was trimmed by 5 bases and J by 1 base, leaving 16 bases between them. The CDR3 DNA is TGTGCCATCAGTTTGGGCACCGCCTCGGGCACAGATACGCAGTATTTT. Its protein is CAISLGTASGTDTQYF.

The J gene is TRBJ1-4, the V gene TRBV11-2, with TRBD1 identical over 11 bases. CDR3 length: 14 residues. Germline V CDR1 and CDR2: SGHAT, FQNNGV. J gave up 5 bases and V 4 bases, and 0 bases lay outside the gene matches. The CDR3 spells CASSWDRGNEKLFF. The CDR3 coding sequence is TGTGCCAGCAGCTGGGACAGGGGGAATGAAAAACTGTTTTTT.

The chain combines TRBV2 with TRBJ2-7; the match to TRBD2 covers 14 bases. V shed 6 bases, J shed 11 bases, and the junction held 9 bases outside the gene matches. The CDR3 runs 14 residues. Germline-derived CDR1 and CDR2 are SNHLY and FYNNEI. The CDR3 DNA sequence: TGTGCCAGCAGCTCCGGGACTAGCGGGAGTAGGGAGTACTTC. As protein: CASSSGTSGSREYF.

This clone was found once. CDR3 nucleotide sequence: TGTGCCAGCACTAAAGCGGGAGATAGTCCCACAGATACGCAGTATTTT. Its translation: CASTKAGDSPTDTQYF. The chain employs TRBV25-1 and TRBJ2-3, with 8 bases lining up with TRBD2. Germline V lookup: CDR1 MGHDK, CDR2 SYGVNS. CDR3 length equals 16 residues. With 7 bases clipped from V and 2 bases from J, the junction kept 11 bases outside the gene matches.

The rearrangement joins TRBV27 to TRBJ2-1; 7 bases are a match to TRBD1. This CDR3 is built from 16 residues. Germline trimming cut 1 base from V and 0 bases from J; bases unmatched to any gene: 3. Germline loops: CDR1 MNHEY, CDR2 SMNVEV (reference sequence). In nucleotides, the CDR3 is TGTGCCAGCAGTTTATTGTGGGACAGCTCCTACAATGAGCAGTTCTTC. This codes for CASSLLWDSSYNEQFF.

The chain joins TRBV6-5 to TRBJ1-6; no clear D gene. Germline V gene sequence: CDR1 MNHEY, CDR2 SVGAGI. The CDR3 runs to 12 residues. Trimming took off 6 bases at V and 8 bases at J, with 8 bases between the two ends. In DNA, the CDR3 is TGTGCCAGCAGGAGGGCATATTCACCCCTCCACTTT. Its translation is CASRRAYSPLHF.

This sequence joins TRBV6-4 and TRBJ2-5; D unclear. Germline V gives CDR1 MRHNA, CDR2 SNTAGT. The V gene lost 3 bases and the J gene lost 4 bases, with 9 bases spanning the gap. This CDR3 has 13 amino acids. CDR3 DNA sequence: TGTGCCAGCAGTGATTACATTTCAGAGACCCAGTACTTC. Its protein is CASSDYISETQYF.

J is TRBJ1-5 and V is TRBV7-3, with 8 bases aligning to TRBD1. Germline CDR1 SGHTA, CDR2 FQGTGA. CDR3 length: 13 residues. J gave up 5 bases and V 4 bases, and 1 base lay outside the gene matches. CDR3 sequence reads: CASSSDRDQPQHF. For the CDR3, the DNA is TGTGCCAGCAGCTCGGACAGGGATCAGCCCCAGCATTTT.

This clone occurred a few times. The chain employs TRBV6-5 and TRBJ1-3; TRBD1 might be the D (5 bases). The V end was cut by 11 bases, the J end by 4 bases, with 21 bases between. The CDR3 is 15 amino acids. The V gene's germline CDR1 is MNHEY and CDR2 SVGAGI. The CDR3 reads CASRIGGSGGNTIYF. The CDR3 nucleotides read TGTGCCTCGCGAATCGGGGGATCGGGGGGAAACACCATATATTTT.

This clone was seen a few times. The chain employs TRBV9 and TRBJ2-1, with 11 positions matching TRBD2. The CDR3 is made up of 17 amino acids. V trimming: 0 bases; J trimming: 7 bases; junction bases outside the gene matches: 9. CDR1 SGDLS and CDR2 YYNGEE come from the germline V gene. The CDR3 reads CASSVETSGGWENEQFF. The CDR3 DNA sequence: TGTGCCAGCAGCGTAGAAACTAGCGGGGGCTGGGAGAATGAGCAGTTCTTC.

The V call is TRBV9, the J call TRBJ1-2, with 10 bases that match TRBD1. Germline CDR1 and CDR2: SGDLS and YYNGEE. J was trimmed by 3 bases and V by 2 bases; bases with no gene match: 1. This CDR3 comprises 14 residues. DNA of the CDR3: TGTGCCAGCAGCGTGACAGGGGGCGACTATGGCTACACCTTC. Translated, it gives CASSVTGGDYGYTF.

This chain joins TRBV10-3 and TRBJ1-2; TRBD1 is a possible D gene (6 bases). V lost 4 bases and J lost 3, with 12 bases in between. The CDR3 is made up of 14 amino acids. Germline CDR1 ENHRY, CDR2 SYGVKD. CDR3 coding DNA: TGTGCCATCAGTGGGGGTGGGGGCGACTATGGCTACACCTTC. As protein: CAISGGGGDYGYTF.